This TCR beta chain stems from a study of T cells in Graves' hyperthyroidism and ophthalmopathy. The CDR3 is 14 residues long. Per the germline V gene, CDR1 is MNHNS and CDR2 is SASEGT. V lost 6 bases, J lost 2 bases, and 6 bases stayed unmatched. Study-level results: A median roughly six months before onset, the model predicted ophthalmopathy.

Using RNA transcripts as the source, TCR beta CDR3 regions were amplified. The HTBI primer set was used in a first-round RT-PCR of the TCR CDR3. TCRdb reprocessed the multiplex PCR reads via MiXCR and lists one record per CDR3 protein. The sample holds around 240,000 distinct CDR3 sequences, approximately 15% seen once. Comment on this clonotype: Its specificity is unknown.

This chain connects TRBV6-1 to TRBJ2-5, with 7 bases lining up with TRBD2. This TCR derives from a woman in her 40s with Graves' hyperthyroidism that later progressed to Graves' ophthalmopathy. Sequenced material: blood. The CDR3 coding sequence is TGTGCCAGCAGCCTAACAGCGGGACAAGAGACCCAGTACTTC. Translating it yields CASSLTAGQETQYF.